The 2 T cell receptor beta chains listed next were all sequenced from one sample in a study of identical twins. TCRdb fed the 5' RACE reads into MiXCR, producing one record per CDR3 protein. This sample has about 660,000 distinct CDR3 sequences, with 8.6% found just once. A further study also used this sample, focusing on yellow fever vaccine responses in identical twins.

The sample consisted of PBMCs. These receptors came from a woman aged 18 to 35 in good health.

Only a few counts were recorded for this clonotype. The rearrangement uses TRBV3-1 and TRBJ2-1, with D possibly matching TRBD1 (6 bases). The CDR3 has 19 amino acids. Trimming stripped 1 base from V and 8 bases from J, with 27 bases between. Per the germline V gene, CDR1 is LGHDT and CDR2 is YNNKEL (reference sequence). The CDR3 here is CASSQALRGKITLLDEQFF. For the CDR3, the DNA is TGTGCCAGCAGCCAAGCCCTTAGGGGGAAAATAACCCTTTTAGATGAGCAGTTCTTC.

The rearrangement links TRBV24-1 to TRBJ2-5; possible D gene TRBD2, 5 bases. V was shortened by 1 base and J by 4 bases, with 15 bases between the two germline ends. Germline-derived CDR1 and CDR2 are KGHDR and SFDVKD. This CDR3 comprises 16 residues. Here the CDR3 DNA reads TGTGCCACCAGTGATTTTACGGGGATCGGTGGAGAGACCCAGTACTTC. It translates to CATSDFTGIGGETQYF.